Sequencing of this T cell receptor (beta chain) was carried out in a study of vaccination effects on CD4 cells after COVID-19. On this clone: Its specificity is unknown.

With the ViraFEST assay, the study expanded antigen-specific CD4+ T cells using viral peptide pools, then sequenced them. CD4+ T cells were isolated after around ten days of culture. Nucleocapsid antibodies stayed negative before and after vaccination, showing no earlier SARS-CoV-2 infection. In germline, CDR1 is WNHNN, CDR2 SYGVQD (reference sequence). This CDR3 comprises 14 residues. Unmatched junction bases numbered 6, after V lost 2 bases and J lost 8 bases. Profiled with immunoSEQ multiplex PCR; TCRdb holds only in-frame clones, not every one. This repertoire shows some 68,000 clones, roughly 80% found once; its top ten account for more than 10%.

The source material was CD4+ T cells from PBMCs cultured with SARS-CoV-2 spike peptides, sampled before COVID-19 vaccination. The sequence was collected from a human donor who received a COVID-19 vaccine. V and J are TRBV10-1 and TRBJ1-2; 9 positions match TRBD1. CDR3 residues: CASSERTGDGGYTF. CDR3 sequence (DNA): TGCGCCAGCAGTGAGCGGACAGGGGACGGAGGCTACACCTTC.